This passage covers 3 T cell receptor beta chains from one sample sequenced in a study of T cell responses to AZD1222 COVID-19 vaccine. Clones were read by immunoSEQ multiplex PCR, and TCRdb kept only the in-frame ones, dropping some. The table lists about 150,000 clones, about 90% of them singletons, with less than 3.5% in the top ten. The sequenced sample was peripheral blood, obtained on day 0 of MenACWY control vaccination. These receptors were obtained from an adult in good health.

The chain couples TRBV6-5 to TRBJ1-1; TRBD1 matches at 9 bases. The junction had 8 bases not matched to a gene; V was cut back by 7 bases and J by 5 bases. The CDR3 is made up of 14 amino acids. Germline V lookup: CDR1 MNHEY, CDR2 SVGAGI. CDR3 protein: CASTKGQGKTEAFF. Written as DNA, the CDR3 is TGTGCCAGCACCAAGGGACAGGGCAAGACTGAAGCTTTCTTT.

This chain links TRBV5-8 with TRBJ2-1; TRBD1 matches 8 bases. CDR3 length: 16 residues. J lost 4 bases, V lost 2 bases, and 8 bases had no gene match. Germline CDR1 is SGHTS and CDR2 is YDEGEE. The CDR3 loop reads CASSFYRGARYNEQFF. The DNA for the CDR3 is TGTGCCAGCAGCTTCTACAGGGGGGCGAGGTACAATGAGCAGTTCTTC.

The chain links TRBV4-2 to TRBJ1-2, with D hard to call. The CDR3 is made up of 14 amino acids. V was shortened by 0 bases and J by 5 bases, with 10 bases between the two germline ends. Germline V gene data show CDR1 as LGHNA and CDR2 as YNFKEQ. CDR3 region: CASSQDQVYYGYTF. DNA of the CDR3: TGTGCCAGCAGCCAAGATCAGGTCTATTATGGCTACACCTTC.